The present entry profiles one T cell receptor beta chain with its context. These data are taken from a study of blood T cell repertoires in COVID-19. Across the whole study: The United States, Italy and Spain provided the acute and convalescent COVID-19 samples. Nucleic acid was either cDNA or gDNA, and it came from T cells, B-cell-depleted T cells, or PBMCs.

Germline CDR1 SGHRS, CDR2 YFSETQ. The junction had 5 bases not matched to a gene; V was cut back by 0 bases and J by 5 bases. This CDR3 has 15 residues. Original data processing: Amplified reference gene primers provided the basis for estimating nucleated cell counts. Only in-frame clones appear in the TCRdb table, and some are missing; sequencing was by immunoSEQ multiplex PCR. The DNA gave D and trimming, while V, J and clone size come from that table. Here the sample spans around 120,000 clones, around 76% being singletons. The V call is TRBV5-1, the J call TRBJ2-1; 7 bases are shared with TRBD2. Sequencing input: peripheral blood. This TCR was sampled from an older man with acute or convalescent COVID-19. In nucleotides, the CDR3 is TGCGCCAGCAGCTTGGATGGCGGGGGAGACAATGAGCAGTTCTTC. Amino acid sequence: CASSLDGGGDNEQFF.